Below are 23 T cell receptor beta chains sequenced from a single sample in a study of blood T cell repertoires in COVID-19. Sequencing was performed with immunoSEQ multiplex PCR; in TCRdb, only in-frame clones are kept and a portion is missing. Of roughly 130,000 clones in the sample, about 85% were seen once. The material sequenced was peripheral blood. Source of these receptors: a man in his 70s with acute or convalescent COVID-19.

The V and J genes are TRBV27 and TRBJ2-2; D remains ambiguous. The CDR3 runs 13 residues. Germline V lookup: CDR1 MNHEY, CDR2 SMNVEV (reference sequence). The ends were cut back, 3 bases at V and 1 base at J, with 3 bases in the middle. CDR3 in amino acids: CASSFRNTGELFF. DNA of the CDR3: TGTGCCAGCAGTTTCAGGAACACCGGGGAGCTGTTTTTT.

The V call is TRBV28, the J call TRBJ2-7; 10 positions agree with TRBD1. V lost 6 bases, J lost 2 bases, and 4 bases stayed unmatched. Germline CDR1 reads MDHEN; CDR2 reads SYDVKM. The CDR3 contains 14 residues. As DNA, the CDR3 is TGTGCCAGCAGGAGGACAGGGGGACCCTACGAGCAGTACTTC. Its protein is CASRRTGGPYEQYF.

V gene TRBV18 combines with J gene TRBJ1-1; TRBD1 matches at 10 bases. The CDR3 runs to 15 residues. With V trimmed by 6 bases and J by 0 bases, 4 bases remained unmatched. Germline CDR1 is KGHSH and CDR2 is LQKENI. CDR3 nucleotide sequence: TGTGCCAGCTCTCACGGGACAGGGGTGAACACTGAAGCTTTCTTT. Translating gives CASSHGTGVNTEAFF.

This clone was recorded only once. The genes are TRBV7-2 and TRBJ2-2; TRBD1 matches at 10 bases. CDR3 length equals 15 residues. The germline V gene encodes CDR1 SGHTA and CDR2 FQGNSA. V shed 5 bases and J 7 bases; nucleotides not matched to a gene: 7. The CDR3 nucleotides are TGTGCCAGCAGCCCCCCGGGACAGGGGTACGGGGAGCTGTTTTTT. Translation gives CASSPPGQGYGELFF.

The genes are TRBV27 and TRBJ2-7; D is undetermined. Trimming left V 2 bases short and J 1 base short, with 9 bases between. Germline V gene sequence: CDR1 MNHEY, CDR2 SMNVEV (reference sequence). The CDR3 extends over 14 amino acids. The CDR3 protein is CASSLVFRSYEQYF. In DNA form, the CDR3 reads TGTGCCAGCAGTTTAGTGTTTCGGTCCTACGAGCAGTACTTC.

V and J are TRBV7-6 and TRBJ2-1, with 8 bases matching TRBD2. Germline-derived CDR1 and CDR2 are SGHVS and FNYEAQ. This CDR3 region has 15 residues. The ends lost 3 bases at V and 8 bases at J; junction bases unmatched: 9. The CDR3 nucleotides are TGTGCCAGCAGCTTCAAAGCGGGGGTAGCCCATGAGCAGTTCTTC. Amino acids: CASSFKAGVAHEQFF.

The chain employs TRBV3-1 (or the pseudogene TRBV3-2) and TRBJ1-4; D might be TRBD1 (5 bases). The V end was cut by 4 bases, the J end by 0 bases, with 15 bases between. There are 17 residues in the CDR3. The germline V gene encodes CDR1 LGHDT and CDR2 YNNKEL (reference sequence). This chain's CDR3 is CASSLWGDGATNEKLFF. The CDR3 DNA follows: TGTGCCAGCAGCCTGTGGGGGGACGGAGCAACTAATGAAAAACTGTTTTTT.

The chain carries TRBV11-2 and TRBJ1-6; no firm D call. Trimming removed 0 bases from V and 10 bases from J, with 16 bases in between. The germline CDR1 and CDR2 sequences are SGHAT and FQNNGV. This CDR3 is built from 16 residues. Here the CDR3 DNA reads TGTGCCAGCAGCTTAGATTCGGGAGCGAGAGAGTCACCCCTCCACTTT. Translating it yields CASSLDSGARESPLHF.

The chain employs TRBV9 and TRBJ2-3; 7 bases map to TRBD1. The CDR3 has 15 residues. The V gene's germline CDR1 is SGDLS and CDR2 YYNGEE. The J segment lost 4 bases and the V segment lost 0 bases, leaving 5 bases of the junction unmatched. Here the CDR3 DNA reads TGTGCCAGCAGCGTAGCGGGCAGGGGGTCAGATACGCAGTATTTT. It specifies CASSVAGRGSDTQYF.

The CDR3 sequence: CASSPMGQTNYGYTF. The CDR3, as DNA: TGTGCCAGCTCACCAATGGGACAGACTAACTATGGCTACACCTTC. The chain links TRBV18 to TRBJ1-2; 7 bases are shared with TRBD1. This CDR3 contains 15 residues. The trim removed 2 bases at V and 0 bases at J, leaving 3 bases unmatched. Germline V gives CDR1 KGHSH, CDR2 LQKENI.

The rearrangement uses TRBV19 and TRBJ1-5; D possibly corresponds to TRBD1 (6 bases). Per the germline V gene, CDR1 is LNHDA and CDR2 is SQIVND (reference sequence). CDR3 size: 16 residues. V gave up 3 bases and J gave up 7 bases, with 19 bases separating them. CDR3 coding DNA: TGTGCCAGTAGTATCCAACTCACAGGGATCGGACAGCCCCAGCATTTT. It is translated as CASSIQLTGIGQPQHF.

This clone occurred a few times. This CDR3 is CASSKDRGSNQPQHF. As DNA, the CDR3 is TGTGCCAGCAGCAAGGACAGGGGGAGCAATCAGCCCCAGCATTTT. The J gene is TRBJ1-5, the V gene TRBV6-5; 10 nucleotides agree with TRBD1. The germline gives CDR1 MNHEY, CDR2 SVGAGI. This CDR3 contains 15 residues. Losses at the gene ends were 6 bases for V and 1 base for J; bases not matched to a gene: 3.

This chain uses TRBV18 with TRBJ1-1, with 7 bases aligning to TRBD1. The V gene end was trimmed by 2 bases and the J gene end by 2 bases; junction bases not matched to a gene: 5. This CDR3 is built from 15 residues. CDR1 and CDR2 (germline): KGHSH, LQKENI. CDR3 in amino acids: CASSPSQGVNTEAFF. CDR3 DNA sequence: TGTGCCAGCTCACCATCTCAGGGGGTAAACACTGAAGCTTTCTTT.

The CDR3 DNA reads TGTGCCAGCAGCGACGCCGGGACAGGGCTCGGCGCTGAAGCTTTCTTT. Translation: CASSDAGTGLGAEAFF. This chain links TRBV9 with TRBJ1-1, with 9 positions matching TRBD1. This CDR3 spans 16 amino acids. The J segment lost 6 bases and the V segment lost 3 bases, leaving 12 bases of the junction unmatched. Per germline, CDR1 SGDLS and CDR2 YYNGEE.

Concerning this clone itself: The CDR3 end shows no conserved phenylalanine or tryptophan, and so a read error is likely. The DNA is left out, because the CDR3 cannot be placed on it with certainty; the CDR3 is given as TCRdb lists it. The chain couples TRBV4-1 to TRBJ2-7; the table's D gene call, TRBD1, was not cross checked with the DNA. CDR1 and CDR2 from the germline V gene are MGHRA and YSYEKL. The CDR3 extends over 13 residues, inclusive of both ends. The CDR3 spells CASSQDWGTGKVL.

This sequence joins TRBV12-3 or TRBV12-4 and TRBJ1-2, with D tentatively TRBD1 (5 bases). This CDR3 comprises 13 residues. With 8 bases removed from V and 3 bases from J, the gap between germline ends came to 13 bases. The CDR3 DNA is TGTGCCAGCTCCTCCCCGGGGGACTATGGCTACACCTTC. Translated: CASSSPGDYGYTF.

This clone was seen many times. CDR3 sequence reads: CASSLTGFTDTQYF. The CDR3 DNA reads TGTGCCAGCAGCTTGACAGGATTCACAGATACGCAGTATTTT. This sequence joins TRBV6-5 and TRBJ2-3; TRBD1 might be the D (6 bases). CDR1 is MNHEY and CDR2 is SVGAGI in the germline V gene. With 6 bases removed from V and 2 bases from J, the gap between germline ends came to 12 bases. CDR3 length: 14 amino acids.

V usage is TRBV27 and J usage is TRBJ2-7; D perhaps matches TRBD2 (5 bases). CDR3 length equals 13 residues. CDR1 is MNHEY, CDR2 SMNVEV, per germline (reference sequence). The germline V and J ends were trimmed by 3 bases and 3 bases, with 9 bases remaining between them. CDR3 bases: TGTGCCAGCAGTTTCGGGGAAGGCTACGAGCAGTACTTC. It codes for CASSFGEGYEQYF.

CDR3 DNA: TGCGCCAGCAGTGAGTCCTCTCCCAGGGCTGGAAACACCATATATTTT. This translates into CASSESSPRAGNTIYF. The genes are TRBV10-2 and TRBJ1-3; possibly TRBD1 for D (5 bases). The germline V gene encodes CDR1 WSHSY and CDR2 SAAADI. This CDR3 contains 16 residues. V dropped 0 bases and J dropped 2 bases, with 11 bases sitting between them.

This chain joins TRBV5-5 and TRBJ2-1, with 12 nucleotides matching TRBD2. CDR1 and CDR2 from the germline V gene are SGHKS and YYEKEE (reference sequence). There are 18 residues in the CDR3. Trimming removed 1 base from V and 8 bases from J; junction bases left unmatched: 13. Here the CDR3 DNA reads TGTGCCAGCAGCTTGTATTCCGCTAGCGGGGGGGTTCGAGATGAGCAGTTCTTC. As protein: CASSLYSASGGVRDEQFF. Based on the CDR3 plus reference TRBV5-5 and TRBJ2-1, the full variable domain is DAGVTQSPTHLIKTRGQQVTLRCSPISGHKSVSWYQQVLGQGPQFIFQYYEKEERGRGNFPDRFSARQFPNYSSELNVNALLLGDSALYLCASSLYSASGGVRDEQFFGPGTRLTVL.

This clone was recorded a few times. The chain links TRBV6-5 to TRBJ2-3; 7 bases fit TRBD2. The CDR3 sequence is 14 residues long. The germline V gene encodes CDR1 MNHEY and CDR2 SVGAGI. Trimming removed 6 bases from V and 0 bases from J; junction bases left unmatched: 3. DNA for the CDR3: TGTGCCAGCAGGCGGGGGACTAGCACAGATACGCAGTATTTT. Translation: CASRRGTSTDTQYF.

This chain links TRBV27 with TRBJ1-2, with 10 positions matching TRBD1. Per the germline V gene, CDR1 is MNHEY and CDR2 is SMNVEV (reference sequence). The CDR3 consists of 17 residues. Germline trimming cut 2 bases from V and 7 bases from J; bases unmatched to any gene: 13. DNA for the CDR3: TGTGCCAGCAGTTTAGGGTCCGGTGGAGGGACAGGGGCTGGCTACACCTTC. Residues: CASSLGSGGGTGAGYTF.

This clone was seen a few times. The genes are TRBV9 and TRBJ1-2; D call uncertain. CDR1 and CDR2 (germline): SGDLS, YYNGEE. V shed 3 bases and J shed 4 bases, with 13 bases lying between them. CDR3 length: 14 amino acids. This CDR3 reads CASSGGQGSYGYTF. CDR3 bases: TGTGCCAGCAGCGGCGGGCAAGGCAGCTATGGCTACACCTTC.